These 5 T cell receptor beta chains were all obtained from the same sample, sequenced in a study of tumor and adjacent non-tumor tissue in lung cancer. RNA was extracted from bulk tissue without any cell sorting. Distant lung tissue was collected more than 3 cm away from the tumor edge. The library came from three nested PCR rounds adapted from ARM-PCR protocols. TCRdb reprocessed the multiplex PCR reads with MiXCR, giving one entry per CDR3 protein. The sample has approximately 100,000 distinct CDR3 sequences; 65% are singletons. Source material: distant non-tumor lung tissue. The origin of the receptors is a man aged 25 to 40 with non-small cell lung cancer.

The CDR3 loop is CATGPSRSSYNEQFF. Written as DNA, the CDR3 is TGTGCCACTGGACCCTCACGTAGCTCATACAATGAGCAGTTCTTC. The chain uses TRBV11-2 and TRBJ2-1, with no clear D. Trimming left V 10 bases short and J 4 bases short, with 20 bases between. Germline loops: CDR1 SGHAT, CDR2 FQNNGV. The CDR3 runs 15 residues.

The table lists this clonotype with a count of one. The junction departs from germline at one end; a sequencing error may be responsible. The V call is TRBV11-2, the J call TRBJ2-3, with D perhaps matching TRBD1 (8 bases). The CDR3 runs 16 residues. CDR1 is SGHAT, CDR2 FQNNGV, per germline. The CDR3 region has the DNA TGTGCTAGCAGCTTGACGACAGGGGAGGGGACAGATACGCAGTATTTT. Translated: CASSLTTGEGTDTQYF.

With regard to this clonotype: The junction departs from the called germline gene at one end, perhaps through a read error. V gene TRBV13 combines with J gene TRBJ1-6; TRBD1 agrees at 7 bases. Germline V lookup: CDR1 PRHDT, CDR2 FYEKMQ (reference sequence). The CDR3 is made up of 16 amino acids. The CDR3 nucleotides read TGTGCCAGCAGCCCTACAGGGGCTCTAGATAATTCACACCTCCACTTT. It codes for CASSPTGALDNSHLHF.

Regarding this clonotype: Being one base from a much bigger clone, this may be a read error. This CDR3 reads CASSQEDLGIRRETQYF. The CDR3 nucleotides read TGTGCCAGCAGCCAAGAGGACCTCGGCATTAGGAGGGAGACCCAGTACTTC. The rearrangement links TRBV14 to TRBJ2-5; D may be TRBD2 (5 bases). Germline values: CDR1 SGHDN, CDR2 FVKESK. The V end was cut by 0 bases, the J end by 5 bases, with 19 bases between. This CDR3 has 17 amino acids. The whole variable domain, filled in from reference TRBV14 and TRBJ2-5, reads EAGVTQFPSHSVIEKGQTVTLRCDPISGHDNLYWYRRVMGKEIKFLLHFVKESKQDESGMPNNRFLAERTGGTYSTLKVQPAELEDSGVYFCASSQEDLGIRRETQYFGPGTRLLVL.

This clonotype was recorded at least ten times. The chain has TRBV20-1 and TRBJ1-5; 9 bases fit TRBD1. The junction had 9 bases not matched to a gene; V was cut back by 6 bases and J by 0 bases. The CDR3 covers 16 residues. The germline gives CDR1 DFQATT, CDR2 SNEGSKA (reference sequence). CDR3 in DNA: TGCAGTGCCTCCGGGACAGGGCTATATAGCAATCAGCCCCAGCATTTT. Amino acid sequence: CSASGTGLYSNQPQHF.